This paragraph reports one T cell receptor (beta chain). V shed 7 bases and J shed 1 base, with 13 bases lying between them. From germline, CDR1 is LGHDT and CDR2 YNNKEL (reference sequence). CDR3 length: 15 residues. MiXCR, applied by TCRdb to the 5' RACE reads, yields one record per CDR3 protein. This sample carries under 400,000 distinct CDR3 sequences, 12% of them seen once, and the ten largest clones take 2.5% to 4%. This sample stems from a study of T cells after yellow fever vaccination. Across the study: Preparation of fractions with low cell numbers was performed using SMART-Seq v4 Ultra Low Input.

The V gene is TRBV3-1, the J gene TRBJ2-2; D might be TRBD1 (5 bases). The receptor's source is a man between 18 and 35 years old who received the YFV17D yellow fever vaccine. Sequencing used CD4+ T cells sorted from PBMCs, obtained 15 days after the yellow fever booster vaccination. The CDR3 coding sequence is TGTGCCAGCACCCAGGGCCAGGGGAACACCGGGGAGCTGTTTTTT. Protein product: CASTQGQGNTGELFF.